The T cell receptor beta chain described here comes from a study of shared clonotypes between healthy human individuals. Study-wide results and caveats: Among the subsets, naive ones generally showed larger estimated richness than memory ones. It was the few donors that limited the genetic and exposure-history diversity represented.

CDR3 length equals 13 residues. Trimming removed 7 bases at V and 6 bases at J, with 13 bases between. Germline loops: CDR1 MDHEN, CDR2 SYDVKM. Sequencing was performed with immunoSEQ multiplex PCR; in TCRdb, only in-frame clones are kept and a portion is missing. The sample carries about 1.1 million clones, roughly 80% recorded once. Comment on this clone: Its antigen is still unknown.

The chain has TRBV28 and TRBJ2-4; no reliable D call. The sequenced sample was memory CD4+ T cells from PBMCs. As for subset: CD45RA-negative fraction. This sequence originates from a young man in good health. Some clones in this sample may be carry-over from other donors' samples. CDR3 in amino acids: CASTRMNPNIQYF. CDR3 nucleotides: TGTGCCAGCACAAGAATGAACCCAAACATTCAGTACTTC.